The source of this T cell receptor (beta chain) is a study of graft-versus-host responses after intestinal transplantation. Overall study context: All recipients were given anti-thymocyte globulin induction, and tacrolimus and steroids were then administered for three to four years.

Points from the study as a whole: Some GvH clones appeared in ileal mucosa or blood before recipient bone marrow.

The V end lost 0 bases, the J end lost 5 bases, and 14 bases lay between the germline ends. From germline, CDR1 is MNHEY and CDR2 SMNVEV (reference sequence). This CDR3 is 15 amino acids long. Of note for this clone: Its antigen remains unidentified.

Sequencing was performed with immunoSEQ multiplex PCR; in TCRdb, only in-frame clones are kept and a portion is missing. The sample carries nearly 95,000 clones, approximately 94% recorded once. The source is a human donor who received an intestinal transplant. This material consisted of unstimulated CD8+ T cells sorted from spleen or lymph node cells, taken before intestinal transplant. V usage is TRBV27 and J usage is TRBJ2-7, with D possibly TRBD2 on 5 matching bases. This CDR3 reads CASSLSLGVSHEQYF. CDR3 DNA: TGTGCCAGCAGTTTATCCCTCGGGGTAAGCCACGAGCAGTACTTC.